The rows below give T cell receptor beta chains drawn from one sample of a study of TIL therapy for anti-PD-1-resistant metastatic lung cancer. Clones were read by immunoSEQ multiplex PCR, and TCRdb kept only the in-frame ones, dropping some. The data show roughly 8,000 clones, 70% to 85% seen once. The material was tumor tissue, obtained at baseline. Receptors originate from a person between 25 and 79 years old with non-small cell lung cancer. CDR3s include the opening cysteine and the closing phenylalanine or tryptophan. Each record gives: V gene, J gene, CDR3 length, CDR3 protein.

>TRBV28|TRBJ2-3|18
CASSLPEWTSGSTDTQYF
>TRBV7-9|TRBJ1-2|15
CASSSIPAPNYGYTF
>TRBV11-2|TRBJ2-5|14
CASSLDPGGETQYF
>TRBV7-6|TRBJ2-2|16
CASSLDVIANTGELFF
>TRBV11-3|TRBJ2-3|16
CASSLVAGGATDTQYF
>TRBV28|TRBJ1-2|14
CASSLAVFNYGYTF
>TRBV19|TRBJ2-7|11
CASSMGGKKYF
>TRBV5-4|TRBJ2-2|14
CASTQGLNTGELFF
>TRBV5-1|TRBJ2-7|13
CASSSLYPYEQYF
>TRBV10-3|TRBJ1-2|13
CASTGTANYGYTF
>TRBV7-2|TRBJ1-3|16
CASSRTGSRNGNTIYF
>TRBV7-9|TRBJ1-3|16
CASSLRGPHSGNTIYF
>TRBV6-6|TRBJ2-7|15
CASRTSSGGNYEQYF
>TRBV7-9|TRBJ1-2|11
CASSSGHDYTF
>TRBV19|TRBJ2-1|17
CASSIDPRLASYNEQFF
>TRBV7-8|TRBJ1-2|13
CASSLDRAAGYTF
>TRBV6-1|TRBJ1-5|14
CASSPFGGDQPQHF
>TRBV7-2|TRBJ2-1|16
CASSSRLAGGRYEQFF
>TRBV12-2|TRBJ2-2|15
CASRLETGWSGELFF
>TRBV5-1|TRBJ2-2|14
CASSLGRGTGELFF
>TRBV19|TRBJ2-7|14
CASSPLGTAYEQYF
>TRBV6-6|TRBJ1-6|15
CASSAVGTYNSPLHF
>TRBV5-8|TRBJ2-7|14
CASSPGAGFHEQYF
>TRBV18|TRBJ2-7|16
CASSPSGGSIGNEQYF